The rows below give T cell receptor beta chains drawn from one sample of a study of OX40 agonist ivuxolimab in advanced cancers. Profiling relied on immunoSEQ multiplex PCR, and the TCRdb table lists in-frame clones only, not all of them. The top ten hold 0.54% of the sample, which has about 100,000 clones, more than 85% seen once. The material was CD4+ or CD8+ T cells sorted from blood, obtained in a trial of the OX40 agonist ivuxolimab. The source is an adult with an advanced solid tumor such as melanoma, head and neck, liver or kidney cancer. Both conserved end residues are part of each CDR3. The D gene is left open where the match is weak. Expanded clones get a size class; other rows say once, few or many, or leave the size out.

CDR3nt: TGTGCCAGTACCAATGGGGTACAGGGAAGGTACACTGAAGCTTTCTTT; CDR3aa: CASTNGVQGRYTEAFF; abundance: NA; len: 16; j_gene: TRBJ1-1; v_gene: TRBV19; d_gene: NA
CDR3nt: TGTGCCAGCAGCCAAGTGGAGGGTCGCGAGCAGTACTTC; CDR3aa: CASSQVEGREQYF; abundance: NA; len: 13; j_gene: TRBJ2-7; v_gene: TRBV14; d_gene: NA
CDR3nt: TGTGCCAGCAGTACCTTAGCGGGGAGCTCCTACGAGCAGTACTTC; CDR3aa: CASSTLAGSSYEQYF; abundance: once; len: 15; j_gene: TRBJ2-7; v_gene: TRBV6-5; d_gene: TRBD2
CDR3nt: TGCGCCAGCAGCTTAGCGGGAGGGCCCTACGAGCAGTACTTC; CDR3aa: CASSLAGGPYEQYF; abundance: NA; len: 14; j_gene: TRBJ2-7; v_gene: TRBV5-1; d_gene: TRBD2
CDR3nt: TGTGCCAGCATTGAAAAACAGGGGATTCAGGTTCAGCCCCAGCATTTT; CDR3aa: CASIEKQGIQVQPQHF; abundance: NA; len: 16; j_gene: TRBJ1-5; v_gene: TRBV6-1; d_gene: TRBD1
CDR3nt: TGTGCCAGTAGTATTTCGCGAGCGGGACCTTACAATGAGCAGTTCTTC; CDR3aa: CASSISRAGPYNEQFF; abundance: NA; len: 16; j_gene: TRBJ2-1; v_gene: TRBV19; d_gene: TRBD2
CDR3nt: TGTGCCAGCACCGATAATAGCGGGCGTACGCAGTATTTT; CDR3aa: CASTDNSGRTQYF; abundance: NA; len: 13; j_gene: TRBJ2-3; v_gene: TRBV11-3; d_gene: TRBD2
CDR3nt: TGTGCCAGTAGTATTGGGAGACCTAGCTCCTACAATGAGCAGTTCTTC; CDR3aa: CASSIGRPSSYNEQFF; abundance: NA; len: 16; j_gene: TRBJ2-1; v_gene: TRBV19; d_gene: NA
CDR3nt: TGTGCCAGCAGCTGGGGACTAGCGGGAGGGATGGAGACCCAGTACTTC; CDR3aa: CASSWGLAGGMETQYF; abundance: NA; len: 16; j_gene: TRBJ2-5; v_gene: TRBV7-2; d_gene: TRBD2
CDR3nt: TGCGCCAGCAGCCAAGACTTGAAACAGGCCCGATATAGTGAGCAGTACTTC; CDR3aa: CASSQDLKQARYSEQYF; abundance: NA; len: 17; j_gene: TRBJ2-7; v_gene: TRBV4-3; d_gene: NA
CDR3nt: TGTGCCAGCAGTCTCCGGACTAGCGGGAGGGAATGGAACATTCAGTACTTC; CDR3aa: CASSLRTSGREWNIQYF; abundance: NA; len: 17; j_gene: TRBJ2-4; v_gene: TRBV27; d_gene: TRBD2
CDR3nt: TGCGCCAGCGTGGGGCATTTGGGAGAGACCCAGTACTTC; CDR3aa: CASVGHLGETQYF; abundance: few; len: 13; j_gene: TRBJ2-5; v_gene: TRBV10-1; d_gene: NA
CDR3nt: TGTGCCAGCAGCAAATCAGGGGGCCAGGCGGAAAAACTGTTTTTT; CDR3aa: CASSKSGGQAEKLFF; abundance: NA; len: 15; j_gene: TRBJ1-4; v_gene: TRBV6-1; d_gene: TRBD1
CDR3nt: TGTGCCAGCAGCTTGCAAACCCACAATCAGCCCCAGCATTTT; CDR3aa: CASSLQTHNQPQHF; abundance: NA; len: 14; j_gene: TRBJ1-5; v_gene: TRBV5-6; d_gene: NA
CDR3nt: TGTGCCAGCAGCTTACGGAGGATGGCGGGAGGTACTGAGCAGTTCTTC; CDR3aa: CASSLRRMAGGTEQFF; abundance: NA; len: 16; j_gene: TRBJ2-1; v_gene: TRBV7-2; d_gene: TRBD2
CDR3nt: TGTGCCAGCAGCCTGCTGAGAGAGCGTCACTCCTACAATGAGCAGTTCTTC; CDR3aa: CASSLLRERHSYNEQFF; abundance: once; len: 17; j_gene: TRBJ2-1; v_gene: TRBV5-6; d_gene: NA
CDR3nt: TGCGCCAGCAGCCTACAGGGACACCACCAAGAGACCCAGTACTTC; CDR3aa: CASSLQGHHQETQYF; abundance: NA; len: 15; j_gene: TRBJ2-5; v_gene: TRBV4-1; d_gene: NA
CDR3nt: TGTGCCAGCAGTCCCCCGCCAGGGGTCGGCACAGATACGCAGTATTTT; CDR3aa: CASSPPPGVGTDTQYF; abundance: once; len: 16; j_gene: TRBJ2-3; v_gene: TRBV28; d_gene: NA
CDR3nt: TGTGCCAGCAGCTTTCAGACTAGCGGGAGCTACGAGCAGTACTTC; CDR3aa: CASSFQTSGSYEQYF; abundance: NA; len: 15; j_gene: TRBJ2-7; v_gene: TRBV7-6; d_gene: TRBD2
CDR3nt: TGTGCCAGCAGTTCTCCCAACCAATATGGCTACACCTTC; CDR3aa: CASSSPNQYGYTF; abundance: NA; len: 13; j_gene: TRBJ1-2; v_gene: TRBV28; d_gene: NA
CDR3nt: TGTGCCAGCAGTGAACAGGGGCGGATAAGCAATCAGCCCCAGCATTTT; CDR3aa: CASSEQGRISNQPQHF; abundance: NA; len: 16; j_gene: TRBJ1-5; v_gene: TRBV2; d_gene: NA
CDR3nt: TGCGCCAGCAGCTTGAGGCCGACAGGCCAGACTAATGAAAAACTGTTTTTT; CDR3aa: CASSLRPTGQTNEKLFF; abundance: NA; len: 17; j_gene: TRBJ1-4; v_gene: TRBV5-1; d_gene: NA
CDR3nt: TGTGCCAGCAGGCAAAATCCCGGAGGCAATCAGCCCCAGCATTTT; CDR3aa: CASRQNPGGNQPQHF; abundance: NA; len: 15; j_gene: TRBJ1-5; v_gene: TRBV2; d_gene: NA
CDR3nt: TGTGCCAGCAGAAGGGACCAAGAGACCCAGTACTTC; CDR3aa: CASRRDQETQYF; abundance: NA; len: 12; j_gene: TRBJ2-5; v_gene: TRBV28; d_gene: NA
CDR3nt: TGTGCCACCCTCGACAGGGAAGGCGGCTACGAGCAGTACTTC; CDR3aa: CATLDREGGYEQYF; abundance: NA; len: 14; j_gene: TRBJ2-7; v_gene: TRBV18; d_gene: TRBD1
CDR3nt: TGCGCCAGCAGCTTGGGGGATACGCAGTATTTT; CDR3aa: CASSLGDTQYF; abundance: NA; len: 11; j_gene: TRBJ2-3; v_gene: TRBV5-1; d_gene: NA
CDR3nt: TGTGCCAGCAGCAAGGATAGCGGGAGAGATACGCAGTATTTT; CDR3aa: CASSKDSGRDTQYF; abundance: NA; len: 14; j_gene: TRBJ2-3; v_gene: TRBV7-2; d_gene: TRBD2
CDR3nt: TGTGCCAGCGCAACGAGGTTCAGGGGATCCTACAATGAGCAGTTCTTC; CDR3aa: CASATRFRGSYNEQFF; abundance: NA; len: 16; j_gene: TRBJ2-1; v_gene: TRBV5-8; d_gene: NA
CDR3nt: TGTGCCAGCAGTTTACAGGGGGTCTCCTATAATTCACCCCTCCACTTT; CDR3aa: CASSLQGVSYNSPLHF; abundance: NA; len: 16; j_gene: TRBJ1-6; v_gene: TRBV27; d_gene: TRBD1
CDR3nt: TGTGCCAGCAGTGAAGCTGGGGGGGCAGGAGGGCCCCAGCATTTT; CDR3aa: CASSEAGGAGGPQHF; abundance: NA; len: 15; j_gene: TRBJ1-5; v_gene: TRBV6-1; d_gene: NA
CDR3nt: TGTGCCAGCAGCCGAGACAGGGCAAATTCACCCCTCCACTTT; CDR3aa: CASSRDRANSPLHF; abundance: once; len: 14; j_gene: TRBJ1-6; v_gene: TRBV27; d_gene: TRBD1
CDR3nt: TGTGCCAGCAGCTTGCAAGGGGGCACAGATACGCAGTATTTT; CDR3aa: CASSLQGGTDTQYF; abundance: NA; len: 14; j_gene: TRBJ2-3; v_gene: TRBV5-4; d_gene: NA
CDR3nt: TGTGCCAGCAGTCGTTACGGGGGAAGTGCCGGAAACACCATATATTTT; CDR3aa: CASSRYGGSAGNTIYF; abundance: NA; len: 16; j_gene: TRBJ1-3; v_gene: TRBV27; d_gene: NA
CDR3nt: TGCGCCAGCAGCCAAAGGACAGGTCTTGAAAAACTGTTTTTT; CDR3aa: CASSQRTGLEKLFF; abundance: NA; len: 14; j_gene: TRBJ1-4; v_gene: TRBV4-3; d_gene: TRBD1
CDR3nt: TGTGCCAGTAGTAGGGGGCAAGAGACCCAGTACTTC; CDR3aa: CASSRGQETQYF; abundance: once; len: 12; j_gene: TRBJ2-5; v_gene: TRBV19; d_gene: NA